These T cell receptor beta chains were read from a single sample in a study of blood T cells in healthy people across ages. In TCRdb, the 5' RACE reads were re-called with MiXCR into one record per CDR3 protein. The repertoire consists of about 900,000 distinct CDR3 sequences, with under 80% occurring once and the leading ten covering 25% to 35%. What was sequenced was blood. The receptors originated from a man aged 30 to 45 in good health. Both conserved end residues are part of each CDR3. A D gene is named only where the DNA matches it firmly. Clone size is given for some rows only: seen once, a few or many times, or a class if the clone is expanded.

size	V	J	D	DNA	CDR3
-	TRBV4-3	TRBJ2-1	TRBD1	TGCGCCAGCAGCCAGAGGGACAGGGTTCCTCATGAGCAGTTCTTC	CASSQRDRVPHEQFF
-	TRBV6-1	TRBJ1-1	-	TGTGCCATCAGTGAATTTACTGAAGCTTTCTTT	CAISEFTEAFF
once	TRBV7-3	TRBJ2-1	-	TGTGCCAGCGGGGCAGGGCAGGGTGAGCAGTTCTTC	CASGAGQGEQFF
-	TRBV4-3	TRBJ1-2	-	TGCGCCAGCAAGGGATCGAACGGCTATGGCTACACCTTC	CASKGSNGYGYTF
-	TRBV5-1	TRBJ1-1	TRBD1	TGCGCCAGCAGCTTGACGGGACAGGGGGCTCTGAACACTGAAGCTTTCTTT	CASSLTGQGALNTEAFF
-	TRBV25-1	TRBJ1-4	-	TGTGCCAGTGGGCGGGGGGCAGGGGAAAAACTGTTTTTT	CASGRGAGEKLFF
-	TRBV14	TRBJ2-5	-	TGTGCCAGCAGCCAAGAGGTAGACATCTTAGAGACCCAGTACTTC	CASSQEVDILETQYF
-	TRBV29-1	TRBJ2-6	-	TGCAGCGCCGTAACAGGGATGAGCTCTGGGGCCAACGTCCTGACTTTC	CSAVTGMSSGANVLTF
-	TRBV29-1	TRBJ2-4	-	TGCAGCGGGGGGGATAGGTGGGAGCAGTACTTC	CSGGDRWEQYF
-	TRBV2	TRBJ1-5	-	TGTGCCAGCAGCTATCTTGCAGGGGCGGATCAGCCCCAGCATTTT	CASSYLAGADQPQHF
-	TRBV4-2	TRBJ2-3	TRBD2	TGTGCCGGCAGCCAAGGCACCGGGACTAGCGGGGGGCGAGGCACAGATACGCAGTATTTT	CAGSQGTGTSGGRGTDTQYF
-	TRBV29-1	TRBJ2-4	TRBD1	TGCAGCGTTGACCGGGACAGGGGGAAGGGGCAGTACTTC	CSVDRDRGKGQYF
-	TRBV4-3	TRBJ1-2	-	TGCGCCAGCAGCCAAGGAGCAGGGGTTTACTATGGCTACACCTTC	CASSQGAGVYYGYTF
-	TRBV5-1	TRBJ2-7	TRBD1	TGCGCCAGCAGCGGGAACAGGGGGAGCTACGAGCAGTACTTC	CASSGNRGSYEQYF
once	TRBV27	TRBJ1-1	-	TGTGCCAGCAGTCCCTGGGGGAGGCAGACGAACACTGAAGCTTTCTTT	CASSPWGRQTNTEAFF
-	TRBV2	TRBJ2-1	-	TGTGCCAGCAGTACGACAGTATACAATGGGCAGTTCTTC	CASSTTVYNGQFF
-	TRBV24-1	TRBJ1-2	-	TGTGCCACCAGTGATCTGGGGGCGAATGGCTACACCTTC	CATSDLGANGYTF
few	TRBV5-5	TRBJ1-2	TRBD1	TGTGCCAGCAGCCCCCCGACAGGGCAGGACTATGGCTACACCTTC	CASSPPTGQDYGYTF
few	TRBV6-2/TRBV6-3	TRBJ2-1	-	TGTGCCAGCAGTTCCCGGGATGAGCAGTTCTTC	CASSSRDEQFF
-	TRBV6-2/TRBV6-3	TRBJ2-7	-	TGTGCCAGCAGTTACTTACCCGGCGGCGTCCCCTACGAGCAGTACTTC	CASSYLPGGVPYEQYF
-	TRBV5-1	TRBJ2-7	-	TGCGCCAGCAGCTTAGGACCGTTAACCTCCTACGAGCAGTACTTC	CASSLGPLTSYEQYF
few	TRBV20-1	TRBJ2-7	-	TGCAGTGCTAGCGGCAGGGGGGTCTACGAGCAGTACTTC	CSASGRGVYEQYF
few	TRBV25-1	TRBJ2-1	-	TGTGCCAGCACAGGGCAGGGAAAATCTAGCTCCTACAATGAGCAGTTCTTC	CASTGQGKSSSYNEQFF
-	TRBV5-4	TRBJ2-1	-	TGTGCCAGCAGCTTTGGCTACAGCAACAATGAGCAGTTCTTC	CASSFGYSNNEQFF